One and the same sample provided the 18 T cell receptor beta chains below, sequenced in a study of control samples from healthy donors and cancer patients. The table came from immunoSEQ multiplex PCR; TCRdb's copy has only in-frame clones and leaves some out. The sample records 150,000 or so clones, around 92% being singletons. The sequenced sample consisted of blood. Source of these receptors: a woman in her forties or fifties in good health.

The rearrangement uses TRBV3-1 (or the pseudogene TRBV3-2) and TRBJ2-7; D is unclear. The CDR3 has 12 residues. Germline V CDR1 and CDR2: LGHDT, YNNKEL (reference sequence). Trimming shortened V by 1 base and J by 0 bases, and 1 base separated the two germline ends. The CDR3, as DNA: TGTGCCAGCAGCCAAGCCTCCTACGAGCAGTACTTC. This translates into CASSQASYEQYF.

The chain has TRBV27 and TRBJ1-6; TRBD1 matches 10 bases. The CDR3 has 15 residues. Unmatched junction bases numbered 7, after V lost 8 bases and J lost 6 bases. The germline V gene encodes CDR1 MNHEY and CDR2 SMNVEV (reference sequence). CDR3 residues: CASRDRGQGNSPLHF. CDR3 coding DNA: TGTGCCAGCCGGGACAGGGGACAGGGTAATTCACCCCTCCACTTT.

This chain uses TRBV28 with TRBJ2-1, with a weak D call TRBD1 (5 bases). Germline V gives CDR1 MDHEN, CDR2 SYDVKM. Trimming took off 7 bases at V and 6 bases at J, with 7 bases between the two ends. This CDR3 comprises 11 residues. CDR3 nucleotide sequence: TGTGCCAGCATGGGGCGCAATGAGCAGTTCTTC. Translated: CASMGRNEQFF.

The genes are TRBV29-1 and TRBJ1-2; D not certain. Germline V lookup: CDR1 SQVTM, CDR2 ANQGSEA. The CDR3 covers 11 residues. V lost 5 bases and J lost 7, with 11 bases in between. CDR3 residues: CSVRAISGYTF. The CDR3 region has the DNA TGCAGCGTTCGGGCCATTAGTGGCTACACCTTC.

This chain connects TRBV11-2 to TRBJ2-1; 9 nucleotides line up with TRBD2. The CDR3 covers 15 residues. Germline V CDR1 and CDR2: SGHAT, FQNNGV. The junction had 9 bases not matched to a gene; V was cut back by 5 bases and J by 7 bases. The CDR3 bases are TGTGCCAGCAGCCCCCGCTTAGCGGGAGTAAATGAGCAGTTCTTC. Translated, it gives CASSPRLAGVNEQFF.

The V call is TRBV19, the J call TRBJ2-7, with 8 bases lining up with TRBD1. The germline gives CDR1 LNHDA, CDR2 SQIVND (reference sequence). The V and J ends lost 5 bases and 2 bases, in that order; junction bases with no gene match: 8. The CDR3 totals 15 residues. The CDR3 DNA reads TGTGCCAGTAGTTTAGGGACAGGCGGCACCTACGAGCAGTACTTC. Amino acids: CASSLGTGGTYEQYF.

The J gene is TRBJ1-6, the V gene TRBV3-1 (or the pseudogene TRBV3-2); D is perhaps TRBD1 (6 bases). The CDR3 is 16 residues long. Germline assignment: CDR1 LGHDT and CDR2 YNNKEL (reference sequence). The V and J ends lost 1 base and 7 bases respectively, with 14 bases between them. The CDR3 DNA reads as TGTGCCAGCAGCCAAGGGGGGAGGGGGAACAATTCACCCCTCCACTTT. Translating gives CASSQGGRGNNSPLHF.

The chain has TRBV23-1 and TRBJ2-7, with TRBD1 matching over 8 bases. TRBV23-1 is designated an ORF whose function remains uncertain. The CDR3 spans 14 residues. The V and J ends lost 2 bases and 7 bases, in that order; junction bases with no gene match: 7. In DNA form, the CDR3 reads TGCGCCAGCAGTCAACCGCAGGGGGCGGGGGAGCAGTACTTC. Translation gives CASSQPQGAGEQYF.

The V and J genes are TRBV5-5 and TRBJ1-2, with D uncertain. Trimming removed 3 bases at V and 3 bases at J, with 15 bases between. CDR3 size: 15 residues. From germline, CDR1 is SGHKS and CDR2 YYEKEE (reference sequence). The CDR3 sequence: CASSSPRAGDYGYTF. The CDR3 nucleotides are TGTGCCAGCAGCTCACCTCGAGCTGGCGACTATGGCTACACCTTC.

This clone turned up a few times. The chain uses TRBV5-1 and TRBJ2-3; TRBD2 might be the D (6 bases). The CDR3 contains 16 residues. Trimming took off 4 bases at V and 0 bases at J, with 15 bases between the two ends. Germline-derived CDR1 and CDR2 are SGHRS and YFSETQ. Written as DNA, the CDR3 is TGCGCCAGCAGCCGACGGGACGCGGGGAGCACAGATACGCAGTATTTT. Its translation: CASSRRDAGSTDTQYF. Variable domain in full (rest from reference TRBV5-1 and TRBJ2-3): KAGVTQTPRYLIKTRGQQVTLSCSPISGHRSVSWYQQTPGQGLQFLFEYFSETQRNKGNFPGRFSGRQFSNSRSEMNVSTLELGDSALYLCASSRRDAGSTDTQYFGPGTRLTVL.

The V gene is TRBV2, the J gene TRBJ2-2, with TRBD1 identical over 9 bases. This CDR3 comprises 18 residues. Germline trimming cut 4 bases from V and 6 bases from J; bases unmatched to any gene: 15. CDR1 and CDR2 (germline): SNHLY, FYNNEI. CDR3 sequence: CASSAPLPGTGKSGELFF. CDR3 nucleotide sequence: TGTGCCAGCAGTGCCCCTCTTCCCGGGACAGGGAAGTCCGGGGAGCTGTTTTTT.

The rearrangement joins TRBV20-1 to TRBJ2-1; D not certain. Deletions cut 4 bases from V and 7 bases from J, with 5 bases between. CDR3 size: 10 residues. The germline CDR1 and CDR2 sequences are DFQATT and SNEGSKA (reference sequence). The CDR3 sequence: CSAIRNEQFF. The CDR3 nucleotides read TGCAGTGCTATAAGGAATGAGCAGTTCTTC.

The chain has TRBV5-6 and TRBJ2-7, with TRBD1 matching over 8 bases. With V trimmed by 4 bases and J by 6 bases, 3 bases remained unmatched. Germline CDR1 SGHDT, CDR2 YYEEEE. This CDR3 is 12 amino acids long. The CDR3 nucleotides read TGTGCCAGCAGCAGGACAGGGAGCGAGCAGTACTTC. It specifies CASSRTGSEQYF.

V gene TRBV28 combines with J gene TRBJ1-5; 8 bases fit TRBD1. The CDR3 runs to 16 residues. Per germline, CDR1 MDHEN and CDR2 SYDVKM. V gave up 6 bases and J gave up 0 bases; unmatched junction bases: 7. In nucleotides, the CDR3 is TGTGCCAGCAGACCCGGGACAGGCTATAGCAATCAGCCCCAGCATTTT. Protein sequence: CASRPGTGYSNQPQHF.

This rearrangement joins TRBV5-4 to TRBJ2-5; 8 bases match TRBD1. V lost 0 bases and J lost 4; bases outside the gene matches: 2. Germline values: CDR1 SGHNT, CDR2 YYREEE (reference sequence). CDR3 length: 14 amino acids. Here the CDR3 DNA reads TGTGCCAGCAGCTTGGGCGACAGGGGAGAGACCCAGTACTTC. Residues: CASSLGDRGETQYF. Full variable domain (remainder filled in from reference TRBV5-4 and TRBJ2-5): ETGVTQSPTHLIKTRGQQVTLRCSSQSGHNTVSWYQQALGQGPQFIFQYYREEENGRGNFPPRFSGLQFPNYSSELNVNALELDDSALYLCASSLGDRGETQYFGPGTRLLVL.

The V and J genes are TRBV3-1 (or the pseudogene TRBV3-2) and TRBJ1-2, with D possibly TRBD1 on 5 matching bases. CDR1 LGHDT and CDR2 YNNKEL come from the germline V gene (reference sequence). The CDR3 is 12 residues long. V lost 8 bases to trimming and J lost 3 bases, with 10 bases between them. The CDR3 sequence: CASAQGYYGYTF. The CDR3 DNA follows: TGTGCCAGCGCTCAGGGATACTATGGCTACACCTTC.

In this sample, this clone turned up once. V usage is TRBV11-2 and J usage is TRBJ2-2, with D tentatively TRBD1 (7 bases). Germline V gives CDR1 SGHAT, CDR2 FQNNGV. The CDR3 extends over 12 amino acids. The V and J ends lost 5 bases and 13 bases respectively, with 14 bases between them. CDR3 in amino acids: CASSPRRGRLFF. The CDR3 DNA reads as TGTGCCAGCAGCCCCCGGAGGGGGCGGCTGTTTTTT.

V and J are TRBV30 and TRBJ1-3, with 7 bases fitting TRBD1. Germline V gives CDR1 GTSNPN, CDR2 SVGIG (reference sequence). The CDR3 contains 17 residues. J was trimmed by 3 bases and V by 3 bases; bases with no gene match: 14. CDR3 coding DNA: TGTGCCTGGAGGACGAACAGGGGAAGTGCTTTTGGAAACACCATATATTTT. Translated, it gives CAWRTNRGSAFGNTIYF.